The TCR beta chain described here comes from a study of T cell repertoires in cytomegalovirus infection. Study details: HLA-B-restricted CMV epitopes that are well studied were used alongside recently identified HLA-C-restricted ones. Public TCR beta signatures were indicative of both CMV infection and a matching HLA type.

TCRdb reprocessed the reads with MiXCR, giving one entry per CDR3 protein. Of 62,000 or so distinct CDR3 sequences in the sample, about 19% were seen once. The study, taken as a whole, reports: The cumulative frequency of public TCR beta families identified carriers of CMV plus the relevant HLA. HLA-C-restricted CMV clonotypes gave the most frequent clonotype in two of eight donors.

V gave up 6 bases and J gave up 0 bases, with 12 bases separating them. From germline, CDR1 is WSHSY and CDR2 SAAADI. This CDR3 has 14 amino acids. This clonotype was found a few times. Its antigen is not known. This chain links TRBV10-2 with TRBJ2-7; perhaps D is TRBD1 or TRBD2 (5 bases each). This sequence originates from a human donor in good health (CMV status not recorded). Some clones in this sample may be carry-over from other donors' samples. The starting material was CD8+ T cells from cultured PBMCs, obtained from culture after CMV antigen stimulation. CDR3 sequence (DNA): TGCGCCAGCAGCCCGGGACGAATCTCCTACGAGCAGTACTTC. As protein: CASSPGRISYEQYF.